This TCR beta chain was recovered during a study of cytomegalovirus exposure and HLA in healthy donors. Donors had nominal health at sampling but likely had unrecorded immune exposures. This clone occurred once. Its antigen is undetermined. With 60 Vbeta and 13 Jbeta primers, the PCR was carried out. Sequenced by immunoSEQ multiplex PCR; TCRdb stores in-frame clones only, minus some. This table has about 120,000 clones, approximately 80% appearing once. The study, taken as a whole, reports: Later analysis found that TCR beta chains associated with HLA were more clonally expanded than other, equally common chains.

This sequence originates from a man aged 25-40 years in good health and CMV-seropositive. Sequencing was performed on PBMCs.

The CDR3 loop reads CASSLGQGEAQYF. DNA of the CDR3: TGCGCCAGCAGCTTGGGGCAGGGGGAGGCCCAGTACTTC. The chain couples TRBV5-1 to TRBJ2-5; a weak D match, TRBD1 (7 bases). The ends were cut back, 0 bases at V and 9 bases at J, with 12 bases in the middle. This CDR3 is 13 amino acids long. Germline CDR1 and CDR2: SGHRS and YFSETQ.